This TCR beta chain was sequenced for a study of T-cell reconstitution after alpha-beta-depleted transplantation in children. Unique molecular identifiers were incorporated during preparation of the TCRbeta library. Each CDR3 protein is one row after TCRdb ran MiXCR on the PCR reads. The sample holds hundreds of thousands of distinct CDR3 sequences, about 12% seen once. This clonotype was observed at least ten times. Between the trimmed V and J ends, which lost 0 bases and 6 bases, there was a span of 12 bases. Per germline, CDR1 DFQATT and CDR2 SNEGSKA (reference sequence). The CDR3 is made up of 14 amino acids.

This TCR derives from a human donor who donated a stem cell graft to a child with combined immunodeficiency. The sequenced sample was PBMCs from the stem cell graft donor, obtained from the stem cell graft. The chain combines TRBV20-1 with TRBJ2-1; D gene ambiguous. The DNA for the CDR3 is TGCAGTGCTAGAGATCGTGGGATTCGCAATGAGCAGTTCTTC. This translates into CSARDRGIRNEQFF.